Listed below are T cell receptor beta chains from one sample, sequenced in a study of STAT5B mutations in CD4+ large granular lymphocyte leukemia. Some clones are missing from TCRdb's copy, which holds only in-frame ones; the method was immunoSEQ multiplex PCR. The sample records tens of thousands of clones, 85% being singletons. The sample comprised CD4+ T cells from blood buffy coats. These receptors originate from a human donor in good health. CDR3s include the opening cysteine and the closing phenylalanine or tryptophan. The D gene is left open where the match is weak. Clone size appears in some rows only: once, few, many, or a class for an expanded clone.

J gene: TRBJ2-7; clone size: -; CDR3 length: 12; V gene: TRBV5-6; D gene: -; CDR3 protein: CASSLRVYEQYF; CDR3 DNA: TGTGCCAGCAGCTTGAGGGTCTACGAGCAGTACTTC
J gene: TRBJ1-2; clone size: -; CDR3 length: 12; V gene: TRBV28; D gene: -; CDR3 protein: CASSANFRGYTF; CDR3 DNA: TGTGCCAGCAGCGCCAATTTCCGGGGCTACACCTTC
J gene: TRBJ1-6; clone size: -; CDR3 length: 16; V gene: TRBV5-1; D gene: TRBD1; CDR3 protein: CASSPGGTGFNSPLHF; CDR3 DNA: TGCGCCAGCAGCCCTGGTGGGACAGGGTTTAATTCACCCCTCCACTTT
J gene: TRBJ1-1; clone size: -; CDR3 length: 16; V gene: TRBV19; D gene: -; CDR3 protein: CASSIEGARIRTEAFF; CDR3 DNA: TGTGCCAGTAGTATAGAAGGGGCTAGGATTCGGACTGAAGCTTTCTTT
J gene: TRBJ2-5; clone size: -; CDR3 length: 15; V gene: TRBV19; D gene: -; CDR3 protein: CASSKNPGTQETQYF; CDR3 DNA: TGTGCCAGTAGTAAAAATCCCGGGACCCAAGAGACCCAGTACTTC
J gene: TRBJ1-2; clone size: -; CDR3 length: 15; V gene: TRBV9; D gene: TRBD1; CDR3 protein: CASSGTGVGGYGYTF; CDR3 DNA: TGTGCCAGCAGCGGGACAGGCGTCGGGGGGTATGGCTACACCTTC
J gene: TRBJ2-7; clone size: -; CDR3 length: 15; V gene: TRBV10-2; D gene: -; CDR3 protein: CASSEFSSSKYEQYF; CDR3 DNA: TGCGCCAGCAGTGAGTTCTCTAGCAGCAAGTACGAGCAGTACTTC
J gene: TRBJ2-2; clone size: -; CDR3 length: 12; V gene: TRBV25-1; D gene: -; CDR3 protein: CASSDGTGELFF; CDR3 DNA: TGTGCCAGCAGTGACGGAACCGGGGAGCTGTTTTTT
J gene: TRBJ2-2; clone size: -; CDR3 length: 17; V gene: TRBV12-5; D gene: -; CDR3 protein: CASGLAFPTSNTGELFF; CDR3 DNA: TGTGCTAGTGGTTTGGCGTTTCCAACCTCGAACACCGGGGAGCTGTTTTTT
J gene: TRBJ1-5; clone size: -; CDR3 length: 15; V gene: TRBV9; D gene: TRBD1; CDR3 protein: CASSVAPDRVQPQHF; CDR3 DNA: TGTGCCAGCAGCGTAGCCCCGGACAGGGTTCAGCCCCAGCATTTT
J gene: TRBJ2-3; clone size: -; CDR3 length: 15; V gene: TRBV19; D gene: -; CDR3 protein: CASSWGQGAGDTQYF; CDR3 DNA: TGTGCCAGTAGTTGGGGGCAGGGCGCGGGAGATACGCAGTATTTT
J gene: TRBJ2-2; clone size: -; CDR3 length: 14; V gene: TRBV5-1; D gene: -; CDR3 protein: CASSPPGRSGELFF; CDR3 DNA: TGCGCCAGCAGCCCCCCTGGGAGATCCGGGGAGCTGTTTTTT
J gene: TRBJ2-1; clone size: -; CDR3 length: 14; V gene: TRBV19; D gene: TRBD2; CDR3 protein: CASRFSGVYNEQFF; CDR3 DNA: TGTGCCAGTAGATTTAGCGGGGTTTACAATGAGCAGTTCTTC
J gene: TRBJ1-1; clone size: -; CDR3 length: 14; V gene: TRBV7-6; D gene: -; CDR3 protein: CASSLEDGLSEAFF; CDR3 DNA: TGTGCCAGCAGCTTAGAGGACGGGCTGTCGGAAGCTTTCTTT
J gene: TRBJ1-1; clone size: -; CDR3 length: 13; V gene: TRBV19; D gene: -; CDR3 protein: CASSLKGDTEAFF; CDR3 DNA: TGTGCCAGTAGTCTAAAGGGGGACACTGAAGCTTTCTTT
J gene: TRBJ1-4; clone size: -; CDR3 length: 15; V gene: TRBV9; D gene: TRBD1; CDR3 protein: CASSPRQGSNEKLFF; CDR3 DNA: TGTGCCAGCAGCCCCAGACAGGGATCCAATGAAAAACTGTTTTTT
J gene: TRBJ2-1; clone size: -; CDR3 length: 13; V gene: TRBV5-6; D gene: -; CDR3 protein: CASSFRGYNEQFF; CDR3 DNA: TGTGCCAGCAGCTTCAGGGGCTACAATGAGCAGTTCTTC
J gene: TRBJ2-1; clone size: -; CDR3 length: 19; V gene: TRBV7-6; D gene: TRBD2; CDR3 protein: CASSLTGTSGGAFHNEQFF; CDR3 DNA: TGTGCCAGCAGCTTAACCGGGACTAGCGGGGGGGCCTTCCACAATGAGCAGTTCTTC
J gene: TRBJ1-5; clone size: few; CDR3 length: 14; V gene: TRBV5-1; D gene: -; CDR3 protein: CASSAGTSNQPQHF; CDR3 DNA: TGCGCCAGCAGCGCCGGGACAAGCAATCAGCCCCAGCATTTT
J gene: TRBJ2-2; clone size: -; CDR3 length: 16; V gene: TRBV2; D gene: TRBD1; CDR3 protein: CASSSSQGINTGELFF; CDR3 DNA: TGTGCCAGCAGCTCCTCACAGGGGATAAATACCGGGGAGCTGTTTTTT
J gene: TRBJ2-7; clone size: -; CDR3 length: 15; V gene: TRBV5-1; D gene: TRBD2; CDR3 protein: CASTQVGGAAYEQYF; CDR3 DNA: TGCGCCAGCACCCAGGTCGGGGGGGCGGCCTACGAGCAGTACTTC
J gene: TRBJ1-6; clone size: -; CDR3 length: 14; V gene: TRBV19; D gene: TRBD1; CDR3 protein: CASTRTQGNSPLHF; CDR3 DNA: TGTGCCAGTACCCGGACACAGGGGAATTCACCCCTCCACTTT
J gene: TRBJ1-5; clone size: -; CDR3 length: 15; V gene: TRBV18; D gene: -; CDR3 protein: CASSPETYSNQPQHF; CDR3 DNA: TGTGCCAGCTCACCTGAGACATATAGCAATCAGCCCCAGCATTTT
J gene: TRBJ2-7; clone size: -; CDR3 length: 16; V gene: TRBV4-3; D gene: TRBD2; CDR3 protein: CASSPASGGPSYEQYF; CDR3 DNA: TGCGCCAGCAGCCCTGCTAGCGGGGGACCCTCCTACGAGCAGTACTTC